The 4 T cell receptor beta chains listed next were all sequenced from one sample in a study of blood T cell repertoires in COVID-19. The repertoire was sequenced with immunoSEQ multiplex PCR; TCRdb's copy has only in-frame clones and lacks some. The sample has some 70,000 clones; more than 60% are singletons. Specimen: peripheral blood. These receptors originate from a woman in her 50s with acute or convalescent COVID-19.

A few counts support this clone. The rearrangement joins TRBV7-9 to TRBJ2-3, with D possibly being TRBD1 (6 bases). CDR1 and CDR2 (germline): SEHNR, FQNEAQ (reference sequence). V lost 5 bases, J lost 3 bases, and 15 bases lay in between. The CDR3 consists of 15 residues. The CDR3 DNA is TGTGCCAGCAGCCCAACAGGGTATGTTACAGATACGCAGTATTTT. Residues: CASSPTGYVTDTQYF.

V gene TRBV7-2 combines with J gene TRBJ1-4, with 7 bases lining up with TRBD1. V gave up 4 bases and J gave up 7 bases; unmatched junction bases: 6. The CDR3 has 14 residues. Germline CDR1 and CDR2: SGHTA and FQGNSA. CDR3: CASSSGQKGEKLFF. In DNA, the CDR3 is TGTGCCAGCAGCTCGGGACAGAAAGGTGAAAAACTGTTTTTT.

The chain carries TRBV7-9 and TRBJ2-1; 9 nucleotides match TRBD1. In germline, CDR1 is SEHNR, CDR2 FQNEAQ (reference sequence). After removal of 5 bases from V and 7 bases from J, the junction contained 6 bases not matched to a gene. The CDR3 extends over 14 amino acids. CDR3 residues: CASSGRDRVNEQFF. The DNA of the CDR3 is TGTGCCAGCAGCGGCCGGGACAGGGTGAATGAGCAGTTCTTC.

This rearrangement joins TRBV19 to TRBJ2-7, with D tentatively TRBD1 (6 bases). CDR1 LNHDA and CDR2 SQIVND come from the germline V gene (reference sequence). The CDR3 has 12 residues. Trimming shortened V by 10 bases and J by 0 bases, and 10 bases separated the two germline ends. The CDR3 nucleotides read TGTGCCACAACAGGGCGCTCCTACGAGCAGTACTTC. Protein sequence: CATTGRSYEQYF.